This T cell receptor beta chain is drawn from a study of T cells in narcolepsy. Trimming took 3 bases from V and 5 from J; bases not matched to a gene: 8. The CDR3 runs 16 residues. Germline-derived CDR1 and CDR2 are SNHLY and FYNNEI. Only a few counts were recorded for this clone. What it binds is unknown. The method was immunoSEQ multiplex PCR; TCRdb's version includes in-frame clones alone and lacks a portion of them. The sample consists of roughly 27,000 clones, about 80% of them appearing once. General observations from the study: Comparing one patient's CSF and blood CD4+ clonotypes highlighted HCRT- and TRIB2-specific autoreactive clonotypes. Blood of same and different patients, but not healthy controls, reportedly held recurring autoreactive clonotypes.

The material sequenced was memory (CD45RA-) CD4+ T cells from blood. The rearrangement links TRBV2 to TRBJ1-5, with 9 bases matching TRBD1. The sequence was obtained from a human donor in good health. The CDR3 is CASSEGTGSVHQPQHF. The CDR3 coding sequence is TGTGCCAGCAGTGAGGGGACAGGGAGTGTACATCAGCCCCAGCATTTT.